This record concerns one T cell receptor (beta chain) sequence. Germline V gene data show CDR1 as SNHLY and CDR2 as FYNNEI. There are 13 residues in the CDR3. With 11 bases removed from V and 14 bases from J, the gap between germline ends came to 26 bases. The use of a sample-barcoded 5' primer and a J-beta primer mix characterized a second PCR of roughly 6 to 11 cycles. Each of the samples gave a minimum of 3 million paired-end reads that contained CDR3. TCRdb recomputed calls from the 5' RACE reads with MiXCR, one row per CDR3 protein. The data show 780,000 or so distinct CDR3 sequences, around half seen once. The data originate from a study of blood T cells in healthy people across ages.

The sequenced material came from blood. This receptor was taken from a man older than 75 in good health. The V and J genes are TRBV2 and TRBJ2-3, with D possibly being TRBD2 (6 bases). The CDR3 is CASHEGIGRYAYF. As DNA, the CDR3 is TGTGCCTCCCATGAGGGAATCGGGAGATACGCGTATTTT.